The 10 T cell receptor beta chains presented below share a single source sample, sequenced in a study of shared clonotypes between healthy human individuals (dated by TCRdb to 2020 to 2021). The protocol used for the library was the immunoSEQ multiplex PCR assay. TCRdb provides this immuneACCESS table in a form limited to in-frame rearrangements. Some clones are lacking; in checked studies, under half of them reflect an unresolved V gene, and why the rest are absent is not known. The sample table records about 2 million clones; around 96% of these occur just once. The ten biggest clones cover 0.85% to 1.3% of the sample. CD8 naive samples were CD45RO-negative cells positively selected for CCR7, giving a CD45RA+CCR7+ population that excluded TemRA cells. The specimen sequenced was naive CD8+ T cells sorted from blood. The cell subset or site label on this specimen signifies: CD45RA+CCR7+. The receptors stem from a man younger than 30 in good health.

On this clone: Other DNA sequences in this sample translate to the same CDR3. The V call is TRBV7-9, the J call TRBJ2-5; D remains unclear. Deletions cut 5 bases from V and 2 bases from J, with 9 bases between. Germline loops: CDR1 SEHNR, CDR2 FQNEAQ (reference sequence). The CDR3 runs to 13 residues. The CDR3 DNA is TGTGCCAGCAGCCCCAGGAGACAAGAGACCCAGTACTTC. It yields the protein CASSPRRQETQYF.

The CDR3 region has the DNA TGTGCCAGCAGCGTCTCCGGAAACGACCAAGAGACCCAGTACTTC. It codes for CASSVSGNDQETQYF. V and J are TRBV9 and TRBJ2-5; D remains unclear. There are 15 residues in the CDR3. V was shortened by 2 bases and J by 0 bases, with 11 bases between the two germline ends. The germline V gene has CDR1 SGDLS and CDR2 YYNGEE.

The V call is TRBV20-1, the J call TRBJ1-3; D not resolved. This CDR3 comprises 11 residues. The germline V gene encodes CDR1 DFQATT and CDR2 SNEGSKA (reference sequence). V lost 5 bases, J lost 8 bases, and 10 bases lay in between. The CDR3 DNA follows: TGCAGTGCTTGGTCTGGGGACACCATATATTTT. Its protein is CSAWSGDTIYF.

DNA for the CDR3: TGCGCCAGCAGCCCGCTTTCCGGGTGGCAGGCCTACGAGCAGTACTTC. Translating it yields CASSPLSGWQAYEQYF. The chain employs TRBV4-1 and TRBJ2-7; D remains ambiguous. The CDR3 has 16 amino acids. V lost 4 bases to trimming and J lost 2 bases, with 18 bases between them. Per the germline V gene, CDR1 is MGHRA and CDR2 is YSYEKL.

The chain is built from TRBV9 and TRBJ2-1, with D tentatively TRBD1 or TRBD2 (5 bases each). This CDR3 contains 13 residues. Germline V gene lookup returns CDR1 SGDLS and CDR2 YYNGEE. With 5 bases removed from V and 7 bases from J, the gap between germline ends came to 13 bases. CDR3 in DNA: TGTGCCAGCAGTGAATTCTGGGGGAATGAGCAGTTCTTC. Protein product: CASSEFWGNEQFF.

The CDR3 bases are TGCGCCAGCAGCTTGGACGGCGGCAGGAGCTCCTACAATGAGCAGTTCTTC. Amino acids: CASSLDGGRSSYNEQFF. V usage is TRBV5-1 and J usage is TRBJ2-1; D call uncertain. From germline, CDR1 is SGHRS and CDR2 YFSETQ. V shed 0 bases and J shed 0 bases, with 13 bases lying between them. The length of the CDR3 is 17 residues.

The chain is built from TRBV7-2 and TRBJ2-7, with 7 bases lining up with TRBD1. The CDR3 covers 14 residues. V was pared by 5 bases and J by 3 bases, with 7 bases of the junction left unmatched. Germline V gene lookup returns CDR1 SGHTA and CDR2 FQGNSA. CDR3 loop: CASSQAGGRYEQYF. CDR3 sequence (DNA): TGTGCCAGCAGCCAGGCAGGGGGTCGCTACGAGCAGTACTTC.

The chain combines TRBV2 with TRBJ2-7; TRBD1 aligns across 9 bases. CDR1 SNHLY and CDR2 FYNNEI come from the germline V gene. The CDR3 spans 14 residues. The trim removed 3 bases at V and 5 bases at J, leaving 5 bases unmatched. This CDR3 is CASSEGQGLDEQYF. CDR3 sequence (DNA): TGTGCCAGCAGTGAGGGACAGGGTCTCGACGAGCAGTACTTC.

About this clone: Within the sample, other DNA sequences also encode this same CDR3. For the CDR3, the DNA is TGTGCCAGCAGCCTGGGACAGGGGGTCTACGAGCAGTACTTC. Residues: CASSLGQGVYEQYF. V gene TRBV7-9 combines with J gene TRBJ2-7, with 11 bases that match TRBD1. Germline loops: CDR1 SEHNR, CDR2 FQNEAQ (reference sequence). J was trimmed by 3 bases and V by 5 bases; bases with no gene match: 3. The CDR3 loop spans 14 amino acids.

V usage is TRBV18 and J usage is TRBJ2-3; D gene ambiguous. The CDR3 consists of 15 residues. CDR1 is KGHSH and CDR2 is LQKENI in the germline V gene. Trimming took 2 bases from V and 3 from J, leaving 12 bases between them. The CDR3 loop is CASSPTPTPTDTQYF. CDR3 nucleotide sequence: TGTGCCAGCTCACCAACCCCAACCCCTACAGATACGCAGTATTTT.